This paragraph reports one T cell receptor beta chain. This clonotype was counted between two and nine times. It lacks a known antigen. Per-nucleotide qualities are absent, and no much larger clonotype sits a single base away. This entry comes from a study of T-cell reconstitution after alpha-beta-depleted transplantation in children (TCRdb year 2016). Turning to the overall study: Using TCR repertoire profiling, the study followed T-cell immune reconstitution in a quantitative way in children after TCRalphabeta/CD19-depleted allogeneic hematopoietic cell transplantation.

Libraries were built with PCR. Sequencer: Illumina HiSeq 2500. TCR libraries were prepared with molecular barcoding, using unique molecular identifiers to normalize TCRbeta repertoire quantification. The public reads were quality trimmed at Q25 with fastp and then assembled into clones with MiXCR by TCRdb, keeping productive beta chains. Records with the same CDR3 protein are collapsed into one entry carrying the most frequent genes and DNA. Within this sample are some 490,000 distinct CDR3 sequences, with roughly an eighth of them counted one time only. Clones ranked in the top ten supply approximately 5.4% of the sample. The CDR1 and CDR2 encoded by the germline V gene are SGHDT and YYEEEE. V trim: 4 bases; J trim: 3 bases; unmatched bases: 10. The CDR3 goes from the cysteine to the phenylalanine over 15 residues. Kept here is only the CDR3 DNA, which spans 45 bases and is read in frame from base 1.

The chain uses TRBV5-6 and TRBJ2-7; TRBD1 aligns with 7 central bases. The specimen comprised PBMCs from the stem cell graft donor, sampled from the stem cell graft. The clonotype originates from a human donor who donated a stem cell graft to a child with combined immunodeficiency. The DNA reads as follows: TGTGCCAGCAGCCTCCGGGACAGACTTTTCTACGAGCAGTACTTC. The encoded protein is CASSLRDRLFYEQYF.